Sequencing of this T cell receptor beta chain was carried out in a study of blood T cell repertoires in COVID-19. Study-wide background: Acute and convalescent COVID-19 samples came from the United States, Italy and Spain.

Source study methods: Reference gene primer amplification yielded estimated nucleated cell counts. Profiling relied on immunoSEQ multiplex PCR, and the TCRdb table lists in-frame clones only, not all of them. V and J calls and clone size are as listed in that table; D and trimming were resolved from the DNA. This sample has some 300,000 clones, with roughly 91% found just once. Germline lookup yields CDR1 MDHEN and CDR2 SYDVKM. This CDR3 spans 13 amino acids. V dropped 5 bases and J dropped 11; count of bases not matched to a gene: 5. Enrolled during active infection, Seattle patients were then followed longitudinally.

This clonotype was obtained from a woman in her twenties or thirties with COVID-19, enrolled during active disease. Sequenced: peripheral blood. The rearrangement uses TRBV28 and TRBJ1-6; 8 bases agree with TRBD1. In DNA, the CDR3 is TGTGCCAGCAGTACCCGGACAGGGCCACCCCTCCACTTT. Translated, it gives CASSTRTGPPLHF.